A single sample gave rise to the 21 T cell receptor beta chains below, sequenced in a study of blood T cell repertoires in COVID-19. Assay: immunoSEQ multiplex PCR; the TCRdb copy retains only in-frame clones and omits some. The table lists about 200,000 clones, roughly 92% of them singletons, with 0.6% to 0.9% in the top ten. Sequenced sample: peripheral blood. These TCRs come from a man aged 25 to 45 with COVID-19, enrolled during active disease.

V and J are TRBV6-1 and TRBJ1-4; possible D gene TRBD1, 6 bases. The CDR3 has 16 amino acids. Trimming cost V 2 bases and J 6 bases, with 16 bases left between them. The germline gives CDR1 MNHNS, CDR2 SASEGT. The CDR3, as DNA: TGTGCCAGCAGTGAATCCCACAGGGTAGTCCATGAAAAACTGTTTTTT. Protein sequence: CASSESHRVVHEKLFF.

The CDR3 DNA follows: TGTGCCAGCAGTTCATCACAGGGGCGACGGACTGAAGCTTTCTTT. It translates to CASSSSQGRRTEAFF. The chain employs TRBV11-2 and TRBJ1-1; TRBD1 aligns across 7 bases. Germline V lookup: CDR1 SGHAT, CDR2 FQNNGV. The CDR3 contains 15 residues. Unmatched junction bases numbered 12, after V lost 6 bases and J lost 5 bases.

The rearrangement joins TRBV4-1 to TRBJ1-6; TRBD1 matches at 9 bases. Germline V gene lookup returns CDR1 MGHRA and CDR2 YSYEKL. The CDR3 length is 17 residues. V shed 2 bases, J shed 4 bases, and the junction held 6 bases outside the gene matches. The CDR3 protein is CASSQSPDRGYNSPLHF. CDR3 DNA: TGCGCCAGCAGCCAAAGCCCGGACAGGGGATATAATTCACCCCTCCACTTT.

The gene calls are TRBV2 and TRBJ2-5, with 9 positions matching TRBD2. The CDR3 has 17 amino acids. The germline gives CDR1 SNHLY, CDR2 FYNNEI. The J segment lost 2 bases and the V segment lost 7 bases, leaving 14 bases of the junction unmatched. The CDR3: CASILAGVPTSQETQYF. The CDR3 DNA is TGTGCCAGCATTTTAGCGGGGGTGCCGACCTCTCAAGAGACCCAGTACTTC.

V is TRBV11-2 and J is TRBJ1-1; a weak D match, TRBD1 (6 bases). The CDR3 sequence is 14 residues long. Germline lookup yields CDR1 SGHAT and CDR2 FQNNGV. V lost 4 bases, J lost 5 bases, and 14 bases lay in between. CDR3 DNA: TGTGCCAGCAGCTCGACAGGAAGGGGGACTGAAGCTTTCTTT. Protein: CASSSTGRGTEAFF.

The genes are TRBV11-2 and TRBJ2-1; possibly TRBD1 for D (5 bases). The CDR3 has 16 residues. With 0 bases removed from V and 1 base from J, the gap between germline ends came to 10 bases. Germline V gives CDR1 SGHAT, CDR2 FQNNGV. CDR3 DNA: TGTGCCAGCAGCTTAGAGGTGACAGCGTCCTACAATGAGCAGTTCTTC. Residues: CASSLEVTASYNEQFF.

This chain connects TRBV21-1 to TRBJ1-3; the table's TRBD1 call for D was not verified on the DNA. TRBV21-1 is deemed a pseudogene. CDR3 length: 24 amino acids. DNA for the CDR3: TGTGCCAGCACCGCCAAGGGACAGGGTTTTACTACTGGCCCATCTAATTCCTCTGGAAACACCATATATTTT. This sequence encodes CASTAKGQGFTTGPSNSSGNTIYF.

The rearrangement links TRBV6-1 to TRBJ1-2, with 8 bases identical to TRBD1. Germline assignment: CDR1 MNHNS and CDR2 SASEGT. CDR3 length equals 14 residues. V was clipped by 3 bases and J by 8 bases; unmatched bases: 8. The CDR3 loop reads CASSDVQGARGYTF. The DNA of the CDR3 is TGTGCCAGCAGTGATGTCCAGGGGGCGAGGGGCTACACCTTC.

V usage is TRBV10-2 and J usage is TRBJ1-1, with D possibly TRBD1 on 5 matching bases. The CDR3 covers 13 residues. The germline CDR1 and CDR2 sequences are WSHSY and SAAADI. The germline V and J ends were trimmed by 7 bases and 4 bases, with 13 bases remaining between them. The CDR3 nucleotides read TGCGCCAGCAATCCGACCGGGGGCACTGAAGCTTTCTTT. Its protein product is CASNPTGGTEAFF.

The rearrangement uses TRBV6-1 and TRBJ1-5; D is uncertain. Trimming stripped 0 bases from V and 11 bases from J, with 8 bases between. Germline V lookup: CDR1 MNHNS, CDR2 SASEGT. The length of the CDR3 is 12 residues. The CDR3, as DNA: TGTGCCAGCAGTGAAGCCCTCTCTTCCCAGCATTTT. It encodes CASSEALSSQHF.

The chain joins TRBV6-5 to TRBJ2-1, with a weak D call TRBD1 (5 bases). With 2 bases removed from V and 7 bases from J, the gap between germline ends came to 15 bases. The length of the CDR3 is 15 residues. The germline gives CDR1 MNHEY, CDR2 SVGAGI. The CDR3 coding sequence is TGTGCCAGCAGTTACAAAGCAGGGTCGGTAAATGAGCAGTTCTTC. This encodes CASSYKAGSVNEQFF.

Concerning this clone: Additional DNA sequences in this sample encode the identical CDR3. V gene TRBV2 combines with J gene TRBJ1-1; no clear D gene. Germline loops: CDR1 SNHLY, CDR2 FYNNEI. The CDR3 totals 13 residues. The ends were cut back, 3 bases at V and 1 base at J, with 6 bases in the middle. CDR3 bases: TGTGCCAGCAGTGAGGCGGGGAACACTGAAGCTTTCTTT. Translation gives CASSEAGNTEAFF.

This clone was detected ten times or more. The V call is TRBV27, the J call TRBJ2-7; 11 bases match TRBD2. V trimming: 0 bases; J trimming: 7 bases; junction bases outside the gene matches: 8. The CDR3 spans 16 residues. Per the germline V gene, CDR1 is MNHEY and CDR2 is SMNVEV (reference sequence). The CDR3 spells CASSLSFASGGREQYF. In DNA form, the CDR3 reads TGTGCCAGCAGTTTATCGTTTGCTAGCGGGGGGCGTGAGCAGTACTTC.

The CDR3 here is CSVEDPGTAYNEQFF. The DNA of the CDR3 is TGCAGCGTTGAAGATCCGGGGACAGCATACAATGAGCAGTTCTTC. The chain recombines TRBV29-1 with TRBJ2-1; TRBD1 matches 7 bases. V lost 0 bases to trimming and J lost 4 bases; unmatched junction nucleotides: 6. Germline V gives CDR1 SQVTM, CDR2 ANQGSEA. The CDR3 loop spans 15 amino acids.

This chain joins TRBV18 and TRBJ1-3; D unclear. CDR3 size: 16 residues. The germline gives CDR1 KGHSH, CDR2 LQKENI. Deletions cut 0 bases from V and 3 bases from J, with 12 bases between. In nucleotides, the CDR3 is TGTGCCAGCTCACCACCGTCAGTAACTATTGGAAACACCATATATTTT. Protein: CASSPPSVTIGNTIYF. The full variable domain, in which reference TRBV18 and TRBJ1-3 provide the parts outside the CDR3, is NAGVMQNPRHLVRRRGQEARLRCSPMKGHSHVYWYRQLPEEGLKFMVYLQKENIIDESGMPKERFSAEFPKEGPSILRIQQVVRGDSAAYFCASSPPSVTIGNTIYFGEGSWLTVV.

The CDR3 loop is CASSPDYNTDTQYF. The CDR3, as DNA: TGTGCCAGCAGCCCCGACTATAACACAGATACGCAGTATTTT. J is TRBJ2-3 and V is TRBV5-4; TRBD2 is a possible D gene (5 bases). CDR3 length: 14 amino acids. V lost 4 bases, J lost 2 bases, and 11 bases lay in between. Germline loops: CDR1 SGHNT, CDR2 YYREEE (reference sequence).

V gene TRBV5-5 combines with J gene TRBJ1-5, with 7 positions matching TRBD1. Germline assignment: CDR1 SGHKS and CDR2 YYEKEE (reference sequence). CDR3 size: 14 residues. Trimming took 0 bases from V and 7 from J; bases not matched to a gene: 4. DNA for the CDR3: TGTGCCAGCAGCTTGGAACAGGGGAGGCAGCCCCAGCATTTT. It encodes CASSLEQGRQPQHF.

The V call is TRBV15, the J call TRBJ1-2, with 7 bases that match TRBD1. The J segment lost 4 bases and the V segment lost 6 bases, leaving 11 bases of the junction unmatched. This CDR3 is built from 15 residues. Germline loops: CDR1 LNHNV, CDR2 YYDKDF (reference sequence). The chain's CDR3 is CATRNTGDSSYGYTF. The CDR3 DNA reads as TGTGCCACCAGAAACACAGGGGATTCGAGCTATGGCTACACCTTC. The full variable domain, in which reference TRBV15 and TRBJ1-2 provide the parts outside the CDR3, is DAMVIQNPRYQVTQFGKPVTLSCSQTLNHNVMYWYQQKSSQAPKLLFHYYDKDFNNEADTPDNFQSRRPNTSFCFLDIRSPGLGDTAMYLCATRNTGDSSYGYTFGSGTRLTVV.

This clone was observed once. The chain carries TRBV7-3 and TRBJ2-3; 10 positions match TRBD2. The V gene end was trimmed by 2 bases and the J gene end by 1 base; junction bases not matched to a gene: 0. The CDR3 totals 15 residues. The germline CDR1 and CDR2 sequences are SGHTA and FQGTGA. The CDR3 DNA reads as TGTGCCAGCAGCTTACTAGCGGGGGGCACAGATACGCAGTATTTT. This codes for CASSLLAGGTDTQYF.

This clone has only one observation. The chain couples TRBV6-5 to TRBJ2-7; weak D call: TRBD1 (6 bases). The CDR3 extends over 15 amino acids. Germline V CDR1 and CDR2: MNHEY, SVGAGI. With 7 bases removed from V and 0 bases from J, the gap between germline ends came to 16 bases. CDR3 amino acids: CASIFEQGNSYEQYF. The CDR3 nucleotides read TGTGCCAGCATATTTGAACAGGGAAACTCCTACGAGCAGTACTTC.

This sequence joins TRBV6-5 and TRBJ2-2; 8 bases match TRBD1. Germline V lookup: CDR1 MNHEY, CDR2 SVGAGI. This CDR3 is 15 amino acids long. J lost 5 bases, V lost 5 bases, and 7 bases had no gene match. CDR3 sequence (DNA): TGTGCCAGCAGTCTCGGGACAGGAGGGACCGGGGAGCTGTTTTTT. Residues: CASSLGTGGTGELFF.